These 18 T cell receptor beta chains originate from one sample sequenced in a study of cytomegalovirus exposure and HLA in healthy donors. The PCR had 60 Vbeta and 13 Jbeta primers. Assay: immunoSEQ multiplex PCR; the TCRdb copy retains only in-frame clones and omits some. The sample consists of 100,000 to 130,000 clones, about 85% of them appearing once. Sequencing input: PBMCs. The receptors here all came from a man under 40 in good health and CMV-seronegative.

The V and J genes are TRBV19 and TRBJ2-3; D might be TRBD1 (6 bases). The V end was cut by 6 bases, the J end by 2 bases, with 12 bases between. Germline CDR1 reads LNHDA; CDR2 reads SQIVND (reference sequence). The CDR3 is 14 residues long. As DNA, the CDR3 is TGTGCCAGTAGCCGGACAGCTTCCACAGATACGCAGTATTTT. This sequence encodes CASSRTASTDTQYF. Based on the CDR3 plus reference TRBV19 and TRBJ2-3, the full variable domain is DGGITQSPKYLFRKEGQNVTLSCEQNLNHDAMYWYRQDPGQGLRLIYYSQIVNDFQKGDIAEGYSVSREKKESFPLTVTSAQKNPTAFYLCASSRTASTDTQYFGPGTRLTVL.

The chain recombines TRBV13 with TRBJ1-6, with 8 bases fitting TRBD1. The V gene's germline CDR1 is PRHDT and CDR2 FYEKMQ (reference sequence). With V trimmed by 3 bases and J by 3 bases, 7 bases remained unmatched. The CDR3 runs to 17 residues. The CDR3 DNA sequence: TGTGCCAGCAGCTTTTCGGCAGGGGGCCTCTATAATTCACCCCTCCACTTT. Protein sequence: CASSFSAGGLYNSPLHF.

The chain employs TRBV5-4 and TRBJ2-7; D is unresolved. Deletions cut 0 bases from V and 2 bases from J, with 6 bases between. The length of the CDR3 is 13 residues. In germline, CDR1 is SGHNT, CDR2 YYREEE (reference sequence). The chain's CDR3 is CASSLDRTYEQYF. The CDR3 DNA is TGTGCCAGCAGCTTGGACAGAACCTACGAGCAGTACTTC. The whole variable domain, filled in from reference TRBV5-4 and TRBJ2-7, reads ETGVTQSPTHLIKTRGQQVTLRCSSQSGHNTVSWYQQALGQGPQFIFQYYREEENGRGNFPPRFSGLQFPNYSSELNVNALELDDSALYLCASSLDRTYEQYFGPGTRLTVT.

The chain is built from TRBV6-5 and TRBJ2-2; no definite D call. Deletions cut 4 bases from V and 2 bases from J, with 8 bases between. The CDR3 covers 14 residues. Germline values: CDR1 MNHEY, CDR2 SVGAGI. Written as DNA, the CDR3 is TGTGCCAGCAGTTTTACAGCCAACACCGGGGAGCTGTTTTTT. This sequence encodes CASSFTANTGELFF.

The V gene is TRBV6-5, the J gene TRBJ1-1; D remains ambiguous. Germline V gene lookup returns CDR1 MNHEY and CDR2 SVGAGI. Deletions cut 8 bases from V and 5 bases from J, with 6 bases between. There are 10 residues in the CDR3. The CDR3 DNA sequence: TGTGCCAGCGGGAGAACTGAAGCTTTCTTT. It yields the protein CASGRTEAFF.

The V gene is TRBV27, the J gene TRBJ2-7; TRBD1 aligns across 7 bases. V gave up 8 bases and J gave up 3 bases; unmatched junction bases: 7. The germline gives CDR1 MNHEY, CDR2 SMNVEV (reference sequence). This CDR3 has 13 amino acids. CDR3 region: CASGSGQFYEQYF. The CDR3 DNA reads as TGTGCCAGCGGCTCGGGACAGTTCTACGAGCAGTACTTC.

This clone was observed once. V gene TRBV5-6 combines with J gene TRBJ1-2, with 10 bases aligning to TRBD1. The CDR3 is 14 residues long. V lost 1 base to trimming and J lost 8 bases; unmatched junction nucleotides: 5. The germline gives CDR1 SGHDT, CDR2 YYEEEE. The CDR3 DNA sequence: TGTGCCAGCAGCTTGCGTGGGACAGGGGACGGCTACACCTTC. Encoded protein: CASSLRGTGDGYTF.

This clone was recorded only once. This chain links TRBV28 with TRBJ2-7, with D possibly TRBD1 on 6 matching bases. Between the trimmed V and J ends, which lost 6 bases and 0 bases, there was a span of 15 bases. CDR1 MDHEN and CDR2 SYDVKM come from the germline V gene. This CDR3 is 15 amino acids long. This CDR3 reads CASSPQGASSYEQYF. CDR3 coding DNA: TGTGCCAGCAGCCCACAGGGTGCCAGCTCCTACGAGCAGTACTTC.

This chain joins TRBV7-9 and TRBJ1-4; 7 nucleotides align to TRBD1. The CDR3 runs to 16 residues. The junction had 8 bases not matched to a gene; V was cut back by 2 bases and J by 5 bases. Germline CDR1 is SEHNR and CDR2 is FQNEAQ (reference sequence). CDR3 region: CASSLPYRGVNEKLFF. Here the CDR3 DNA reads TGTGCCAGCAGCTTACCCTACAGGGGTGTAAATGAAAAACTGTTTTTT.

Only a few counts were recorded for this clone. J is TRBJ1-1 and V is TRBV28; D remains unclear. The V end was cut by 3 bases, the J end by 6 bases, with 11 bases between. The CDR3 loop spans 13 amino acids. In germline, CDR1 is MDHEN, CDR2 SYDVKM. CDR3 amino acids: CASSFSVRAEAFF. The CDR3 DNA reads TGTGCCAGCAGTTTTAGTGTGAGGGCTGAAGCTTTCTTT. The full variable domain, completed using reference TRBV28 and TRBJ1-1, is DVKVTQSSRYLVKRTGEKVFLECVQDMDHENMFWYRQDPGLGLRLIYFSYDVKMKEKGDIPEGYSVSREKKERFSLILESASTNQTSMYLCASSFSVRAEAFFGQGTRLTVV.

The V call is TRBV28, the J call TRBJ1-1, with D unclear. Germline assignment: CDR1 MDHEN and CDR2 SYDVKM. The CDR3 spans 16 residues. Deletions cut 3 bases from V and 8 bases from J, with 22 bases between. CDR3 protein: CASSLGQNAPLAEAFF. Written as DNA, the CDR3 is TGTGCCAGCAGTTTGGGCCAAAATGCCCCATTGGCCGAAGCTTTCTTT. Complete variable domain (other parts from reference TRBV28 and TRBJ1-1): DVKVTQSSRYLVKRTGEKVFLECVQDMDHENMFWYRQDPGLGLRLIYFSYDVKMKEKGDIPEGYSVSREKKERFSLILESASTNQTSMYLCASSLGQNAPLAEAFFGQGTRLTVV.

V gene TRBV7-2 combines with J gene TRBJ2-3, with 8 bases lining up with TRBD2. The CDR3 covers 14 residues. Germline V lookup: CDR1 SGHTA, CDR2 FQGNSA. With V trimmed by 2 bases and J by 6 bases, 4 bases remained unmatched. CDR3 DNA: TGTGCCAGCAGCTTACAGGCTAGCGGGGATACGCAGTATTTT. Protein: CASSLQASGDTQYF.

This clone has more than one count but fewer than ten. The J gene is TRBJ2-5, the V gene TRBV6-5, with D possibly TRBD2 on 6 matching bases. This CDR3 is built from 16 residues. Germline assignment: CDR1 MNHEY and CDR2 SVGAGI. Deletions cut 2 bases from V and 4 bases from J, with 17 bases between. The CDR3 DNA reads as TGTGCCAGCAGTTACGGGCCCCAGCGGGCCGGAGAGACCCAGTACTTC. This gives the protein CASSYGPQRAGETQYF.

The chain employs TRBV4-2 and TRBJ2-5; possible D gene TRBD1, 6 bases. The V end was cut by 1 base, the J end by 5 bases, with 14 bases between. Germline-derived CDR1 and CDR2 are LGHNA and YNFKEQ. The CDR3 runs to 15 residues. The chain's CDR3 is CASSQVRGAKETQYF. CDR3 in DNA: TGTGCCAGCAGCCAAGTCAGGGGCGCGAAGGAGACCCAGTACTTC.

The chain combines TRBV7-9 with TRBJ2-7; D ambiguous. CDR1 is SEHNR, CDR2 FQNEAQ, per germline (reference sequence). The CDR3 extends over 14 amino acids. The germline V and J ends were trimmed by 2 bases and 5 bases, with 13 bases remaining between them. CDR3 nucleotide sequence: TGTGCCAGCAGCTTAATTACCCTACGTAACGAGCAGTACTTC. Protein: CASSLITLRNEQYF. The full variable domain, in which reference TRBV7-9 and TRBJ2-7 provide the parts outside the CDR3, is DTGVSQNPRHKITKRGQNVTFRCDPISEHNRLYWYRQTLGQGPEFLTYFQNEAQLEKSRLLSDRFSAERPKGSFSTLEIQRTEQGDSAMYLCASSLITLRNEQYFGPGTRLTVT.

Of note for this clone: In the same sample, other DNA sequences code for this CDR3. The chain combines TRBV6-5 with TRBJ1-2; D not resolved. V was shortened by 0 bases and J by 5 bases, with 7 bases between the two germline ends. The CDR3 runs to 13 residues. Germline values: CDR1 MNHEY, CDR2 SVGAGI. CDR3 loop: CASSYSGRYGYTF. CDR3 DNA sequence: TGTGCCAGCAGTTACTCGGGGAGGTATGGCTACACCTTC.

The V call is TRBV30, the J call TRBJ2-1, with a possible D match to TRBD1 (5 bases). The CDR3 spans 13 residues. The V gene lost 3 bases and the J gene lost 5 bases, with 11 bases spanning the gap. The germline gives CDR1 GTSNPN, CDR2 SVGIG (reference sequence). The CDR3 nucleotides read TGTGCCTGGAGCGCCAGGGCCCACAATGAGCAGTTCTTC. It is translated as CAWSARAHNEQFF.

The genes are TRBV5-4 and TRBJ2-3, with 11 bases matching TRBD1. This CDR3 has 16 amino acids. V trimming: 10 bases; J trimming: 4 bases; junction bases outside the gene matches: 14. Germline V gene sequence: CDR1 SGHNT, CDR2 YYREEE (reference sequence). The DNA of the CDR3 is TGTGCCTCGTACTCGGACGGACAGGGGGCCCCAGATACGCAGTATTTT. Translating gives CASYSDGQGAPDTQYF.